This T cell receptor (beta chain) is drawn from a study of shared clonotypes between healthy human individuals. General study results and limits: Larger estimated richness was generally recorded for naive subsets relative to memory subsets.

This clone was observed once. Its matching antigen is unknown. TCRdb's copy holds only in-frame clones and misses some; the assay was immunoSEQ multiplex PCR. The data show 800,000 to 1,200,000 clones, 70% to 80% seen once. The germline gives CDR1 SGHDN, CDR2 FVKESK. V shed 5 bases and J shed 3 bases, with 16 bases lying between them. This CDR3 spans 15 amino acids. Sequenced: memory CD4+ T cells from PBMCs. The subset: CD45RA-negative fraction. The receptor was isolated from a man younger than 35 in good health. Some clones in this sample may be carry-over from other donors' samples. The rearrangement uses TRBV14 and TRBJ1-1, with D possibly matching TRBD1 (6 bases). CDR3 in DNA: TGTGCCAGCAGCTCCCTTAGGGGGGAAGACACTGAAGCTTTCTTT. Encoded protein: CASSSLRGEDTEAFF.